This entry features one T cell receptor beta chain sequence. Its specificity is unknown. Germline CDR1 is MGHDK and CDR2 is SYGVNS. V shed 3 bases and J shed 4 bases, with 12 bases lying between them. This CDR3 has 14 residues. This specimen comes from a study of shared clonotypes between healthy human individuals. As for the study in general: Every donor yielded three CD4 naive, three CD4 memory, two CD8 naive and one CD8 memory plate.

When replicate PCRs were run on sorted subsets, they used about 220 ng DNA, about 30,000 T cell genomes. Some clones are missing from TCRdb's copy, which holds only in-frame ones; the method was immunoSEQ multiplex PCR. In the table there are 2 million to 2.5 million clones, more than 80% of which are singletons. Study results and limitations: Sequencing depth was a factor that was expected to affect clonotype sharing among donors.

Sequenced material: naive CD4+ T cells from PBMCs. The subset is: CD45RA+ positively selected. The clonotype originates from a man aged 18 to 30 in good health. Some clones in this sample may be carry-over from other donors' samples. The rearrangement joins TRBV25-1 to TRBJ2-5; no firm D call. CDR3 DNA sequence: TGTGCCAGCAGTGAGGGTTCCATGCGAGAGACCCAGTACTTC. Protein sequence: CASSEGSMRETQYF.